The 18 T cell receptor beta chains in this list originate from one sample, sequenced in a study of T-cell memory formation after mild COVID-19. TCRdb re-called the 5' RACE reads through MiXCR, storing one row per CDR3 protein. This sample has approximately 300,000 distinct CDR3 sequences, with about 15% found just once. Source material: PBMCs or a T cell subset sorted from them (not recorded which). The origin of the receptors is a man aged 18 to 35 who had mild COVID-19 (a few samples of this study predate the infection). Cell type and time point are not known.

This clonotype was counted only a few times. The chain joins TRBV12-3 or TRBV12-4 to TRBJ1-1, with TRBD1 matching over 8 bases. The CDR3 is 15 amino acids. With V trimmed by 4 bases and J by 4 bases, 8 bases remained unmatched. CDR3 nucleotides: TGTGCCAGCAGTTCACGCTCTCAGGGGGCCACTGAAGCTTTCTTT. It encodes CASSSRSQGATEAFF.

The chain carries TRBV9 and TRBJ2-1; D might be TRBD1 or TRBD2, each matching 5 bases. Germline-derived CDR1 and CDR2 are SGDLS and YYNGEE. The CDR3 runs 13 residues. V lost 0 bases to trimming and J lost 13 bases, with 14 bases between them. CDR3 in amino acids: CASSVEIGGPQFF. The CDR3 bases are TGTGCCAGCAGCGTAGAGATTGGGGGTCCCCAGTTCTTC. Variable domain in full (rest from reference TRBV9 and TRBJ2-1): DSGVTQTPKHLITATGQRVTLRCSPRSGDLSVYWYQQSLDQGLQFLIQYYNGEERAKGNILERFSAQQFPDLHSELNLSSLELGDSALYFCASSVEIGGPQFFGPGTRLTVL.

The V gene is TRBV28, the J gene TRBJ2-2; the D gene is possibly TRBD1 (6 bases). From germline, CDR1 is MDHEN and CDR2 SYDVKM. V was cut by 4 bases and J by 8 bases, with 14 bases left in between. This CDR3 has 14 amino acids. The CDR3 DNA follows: TGTGCCAGCAGTTCCCTAGGGACATCTGGGGAGCTGTTTTTT. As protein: CASSSLGTSGELFF.

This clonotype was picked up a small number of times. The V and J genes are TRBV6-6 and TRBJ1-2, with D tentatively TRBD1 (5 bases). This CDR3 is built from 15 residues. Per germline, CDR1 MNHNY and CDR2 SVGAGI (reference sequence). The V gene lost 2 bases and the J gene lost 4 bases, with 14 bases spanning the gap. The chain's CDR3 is CASSYPLAGGYGYTF. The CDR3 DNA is TGTGCCAGCAGTTACCCCCTAGCCGGGGGCTATGGCTACACCTTC.

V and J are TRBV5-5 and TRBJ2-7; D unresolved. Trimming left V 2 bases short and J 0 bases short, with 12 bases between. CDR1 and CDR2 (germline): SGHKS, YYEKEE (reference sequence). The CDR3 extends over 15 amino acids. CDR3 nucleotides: TGTGCCAGCAGCTTCGCTACCGGTAGCTCCTACGAGCAGTACTTC. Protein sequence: CASSFATGSSYEQYF. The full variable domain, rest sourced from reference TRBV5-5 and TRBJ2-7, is DAGVTQSPTHLIKTRGQQVTLRCSPISGHKSVSWYQQVLGQGPQFIFQYYEKEERGRGNFPDRFSARQFPNYSSELNVNALLLGDSALYLCASSFATGSSYEQYFGPGTRLTVT.

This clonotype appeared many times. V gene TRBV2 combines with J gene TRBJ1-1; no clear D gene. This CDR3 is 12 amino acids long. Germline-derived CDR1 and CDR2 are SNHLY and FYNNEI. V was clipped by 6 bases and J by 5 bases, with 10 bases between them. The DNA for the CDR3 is TGTGCCAGCAGGACCTCGGGAACTGAAGCTTTCTTT. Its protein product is CASRTSGTEAFF.

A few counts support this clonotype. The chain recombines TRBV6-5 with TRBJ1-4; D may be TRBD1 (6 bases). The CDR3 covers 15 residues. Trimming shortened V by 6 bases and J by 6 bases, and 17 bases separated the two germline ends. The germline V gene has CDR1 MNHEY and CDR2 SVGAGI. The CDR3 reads CASSRGGGNYEKLFF. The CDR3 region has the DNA TGTGCCAGCAGCCGAGGGGGGGGAAATTATGAAAAACTGTTTTTT.

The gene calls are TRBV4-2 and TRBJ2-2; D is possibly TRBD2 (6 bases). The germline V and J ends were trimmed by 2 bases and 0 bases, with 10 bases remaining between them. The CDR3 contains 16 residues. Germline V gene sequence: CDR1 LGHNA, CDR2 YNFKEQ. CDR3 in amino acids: CASSQWDSSNTGELFF. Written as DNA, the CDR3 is TGTGCCAGCAGCCAATGGGACTCCTCGAACACCGGGGAGCTGTTTTTT.

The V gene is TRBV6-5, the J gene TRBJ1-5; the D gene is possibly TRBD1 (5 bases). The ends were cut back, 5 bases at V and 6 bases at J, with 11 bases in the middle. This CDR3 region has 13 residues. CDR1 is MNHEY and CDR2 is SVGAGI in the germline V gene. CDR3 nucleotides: TGTGCCAGCAGTGTTGGGGGGGTTCAGCCCCAGCATTTT. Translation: CASSVGGVQPQHF.

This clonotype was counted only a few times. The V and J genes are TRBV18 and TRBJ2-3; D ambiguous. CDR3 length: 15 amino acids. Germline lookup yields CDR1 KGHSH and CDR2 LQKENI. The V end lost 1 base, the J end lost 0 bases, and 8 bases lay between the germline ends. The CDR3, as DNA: TGTGCCAGCTCACCACTAGCACATAGCACAGATACGCAGTATTTT. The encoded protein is CASSPLAHSTDTQYF.

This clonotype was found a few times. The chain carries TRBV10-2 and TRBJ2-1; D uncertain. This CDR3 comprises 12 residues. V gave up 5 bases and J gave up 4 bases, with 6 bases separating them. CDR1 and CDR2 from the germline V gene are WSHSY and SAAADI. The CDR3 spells CASSYIYNEQFF. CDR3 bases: TGCGCCAGCAGTTACATTTACAATGAGCAGTTCTTC.

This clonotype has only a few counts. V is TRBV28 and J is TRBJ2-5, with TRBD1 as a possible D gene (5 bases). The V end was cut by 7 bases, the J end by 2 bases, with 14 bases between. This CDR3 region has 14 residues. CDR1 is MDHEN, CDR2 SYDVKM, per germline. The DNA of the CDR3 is TGTGCCAGCAATTTGGAGAGGACACAAGAGACCCAGTACTTC. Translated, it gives CASNLERTQETQYF.

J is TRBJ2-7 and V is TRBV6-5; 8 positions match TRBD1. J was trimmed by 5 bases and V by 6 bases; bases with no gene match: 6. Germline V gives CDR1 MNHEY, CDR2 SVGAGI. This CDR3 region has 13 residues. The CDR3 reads CASRGTGSDEQYV. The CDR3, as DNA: TGTGCCAGCAGGGGGACAGGCTCGGACGAGCAGTACGTC.

CDR3 coding DNA: TGTGCCAGCAGCTTAGAGGAGCGGGGCGTTGGGGCAGAGACCCAGTACTTC. Its translation is CASSLEERGVGAETQYF. The chain joins TRBV7-2 to TRBJ2-5; TRBD2 matches 7 bases. The junction had 12 bases not matched to a gene; V was cut back by 1 base and J by 4 bases. This CDR3 spans 17 amino acids. The germline V gene has CDR1 SGHTA and CDR2 FQGNSA.

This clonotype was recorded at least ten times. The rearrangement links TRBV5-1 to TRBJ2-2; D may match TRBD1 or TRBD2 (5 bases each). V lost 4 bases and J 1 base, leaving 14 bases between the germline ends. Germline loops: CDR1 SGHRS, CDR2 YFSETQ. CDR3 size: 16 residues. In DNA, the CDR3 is TGCGCCAGCAGCGTCCGTGGGGGATTGAACACCGGGGAGCTGTTTTTT. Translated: CASSVRGGLNTGELFF. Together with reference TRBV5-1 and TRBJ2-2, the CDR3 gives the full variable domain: KAGVTQTPRYLIKTRGQQVTLSCSPISGHRSVSWYQQTPGQGLQFLFEYFSETQRNKGNFPGRFSGRQFSNSRSEMNVSTLELGDSALYLCASSVRGGLNTGELFFGEGSRLTVL.

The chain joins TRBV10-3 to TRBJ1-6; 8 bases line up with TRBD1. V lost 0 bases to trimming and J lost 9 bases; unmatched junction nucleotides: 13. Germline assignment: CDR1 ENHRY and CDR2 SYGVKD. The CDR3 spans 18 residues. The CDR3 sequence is CAISESQPLQGASSPLHF. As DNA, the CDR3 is TGTGCCATCAGTGAGTCCCAACCCCTCCAGGGGGCGAGTTCACCCCTCCACTTT.

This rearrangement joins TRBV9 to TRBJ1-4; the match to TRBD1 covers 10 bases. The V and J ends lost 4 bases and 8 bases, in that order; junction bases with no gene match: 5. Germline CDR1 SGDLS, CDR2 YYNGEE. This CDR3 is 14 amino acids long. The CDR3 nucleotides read TGTGCCAGCAGCTGGACAGGGGGAGACGAAAAACTGTTTTTT. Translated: CASSWTGGDEKLFF.

In DNA form, the CDR3 reads TGCAGTGCTAGAGCCGTGACAGGGAGCACTGAAGCTTTCTTT. It is translated as CSARAVTGSTEAFF. The rearrangement joins TRBV20-1 to TRBJ1-1; 7 nucleotides line up with TRBD1. The CDR3 extends over 14 amino acids. In germline, CDR1 is DFQATT, CDR2 SNEGSKA (reference sequence). V dropped 1 base and J dropped 4; count of bases not matched to a gene: 6.